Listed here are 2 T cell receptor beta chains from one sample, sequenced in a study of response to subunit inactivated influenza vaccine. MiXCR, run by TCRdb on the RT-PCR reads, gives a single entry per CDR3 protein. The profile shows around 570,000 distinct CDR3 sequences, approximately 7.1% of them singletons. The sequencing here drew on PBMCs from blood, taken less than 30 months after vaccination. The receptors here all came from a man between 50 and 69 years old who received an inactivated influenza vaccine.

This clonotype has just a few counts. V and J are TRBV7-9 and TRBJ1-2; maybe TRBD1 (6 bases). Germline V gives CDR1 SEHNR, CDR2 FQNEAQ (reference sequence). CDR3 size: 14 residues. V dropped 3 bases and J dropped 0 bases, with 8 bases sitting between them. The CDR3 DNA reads TGTGCCAGCAGCTTCAGGGGAGCTAACTATGGCTACACCTTC. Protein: CASSFRGANYGYTF.

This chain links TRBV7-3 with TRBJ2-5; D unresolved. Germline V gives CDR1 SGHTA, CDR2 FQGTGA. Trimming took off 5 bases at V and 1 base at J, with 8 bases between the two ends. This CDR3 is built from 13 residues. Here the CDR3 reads CASSRIAQETQYF. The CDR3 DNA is TGTGCCAGCAGCCGGATCGCCCAAGAGACCCAGTACTTC.